One sample yielded the 22 T cell receptor beta chains listed below, sequenced in a study of T cells in Graves' hyperthyroidism and ophthalmopathy. The TCR beta CDR3 regions underwent amplification using RNA transcripts as the source. First-round RT-PCR targeting the TCR CDR3 was performed with the HTBI primer set. Using its own MiXCR run on the multiplex PCR reads, TCRdb lists one record per CDR3 protein. The sample contains around 540,000 distinct CDR3 sequences, 15% to 20% of which appear only once. Input material: blood. These receptors all stem from a woman younger than 45 with Graves' ophthalmopathy.

This clonotype came up a few times. J is TRBJ2-7 and V is TRBV6-2 or TRBV6-3; possibly TRBD2 for D (5 bases). V was trimmed by 4 bases and J by 6 bases, leaving 13 bases between them. The CDR3 runs 13 residues. Germline CDR1 reads MNHEY; CDR2 reads SVGEGT. Here the CDR3 reads CASSSFTAGEQYF. CDR3 DNA sequence: TGTGCCAGCAGTTCCTTCACGGCGGGCGAGCAGTACTTC.

This clonotype was detected many times. This chain joins TRBV2 and TRBJ2-3; the D gene is possibly TRBD2 (6 bases). CDR1 and CDR2 (germline): SNHLY, FYNNEI. The CDR3 covers 14 residues. V was trimmed by 7 bases and J by 2 bases, leaving 13 bases between them. The CDR3 DNA follows: TGTGCCAGCACCAGGGACTTGAACACAGATACGCAGTATTTT. This gives the protein CASTRDLNTDTQYF. Supplemented by reference TRBV2 and TRBJ2-3, the full variable domain reads EPEVTQTPSHQVTQMGQEVILRCVPISNHLYFYWYRQILGQKVEFLVSFYNNEISEKSEIFDDQFSVERPDGSNFTLKIRSTKLEDSAMYFCASTRDLNTDTQYFGPGTRLTVL.

This clonotype turned up a few times. This rearrangement joins TRBV4-1 to TRBJ2-5; D remains ambiguous. The germline V and J ends were trimmed by 4 bases and 3 bases, with 9 bases remaining between them. This CDR3 contains 13 residues. The V gene's germline CDR1 is MGHRA and CDR2 YSYEKL. CDR3 coding DNA: TGCGCCAGCAGCCCAACACCGGAAGAGACCCAGTACTTC. This sequence encodes CASSPTPEETQYF.

This clonotype turned up a few times. The chain joins TRBV2 to TRBJ1-6; D is ambiguous. CDR1 SNHLY and CDR2 FYNNEI come from the germline V gene. V was trimmed by 5 bases and J by 10 bases, leaving 9 bases between them. The CDR3 extends over 12 amino acids. The CDR3 loop is CASSTIISPLHF. CDR3 nucleotide sequence: TGTGCCAGCAGTACCATTATCTCACCCCTCCACTTT.

In the case of this clonotype: With a much larger clone just one base away, this may be a read error. V and J are TRBV20-1 and TRBJ1-5; 7 positions agree with TRBD1. The CDR3 spans 12 residues. The V gene's germline CDR1 is DFQATT and CDR2 SNEGSKA (reference sequence). V lost 8 bases and J lost 4; bases outside the gene matches: 5. CDR3 amino acids: CSTRTGNQPQHF. In DNA, the CDR3 is TGCAGTACCCGGACAGGAAATCAGCCCCAGCATTTT.

V usage is TRBV5-8 and J usage is TRBJ2-5, with a weak D call TRBD2 (5 bases). In germline, CDR1 is SGHTS, CDR2 YDEGEE. V dropped 4 bases and J dropped 1 base, with 20 bases sitting between them. The CDR3 has 17 residues. The CDR3 DNA follows: TGTGCCAGCAGCCGAGGACGCCGCGGCGGGTTCCAAGAGACCCAGTACTTC. Protein product: CASSRGRRGGFQETQYF.

This chain connects TRBV20-1 to TRBJ1-1; tentatively, D is TRBD1 (5 bases). Germline CDR1 is DFQATT and CDR2 is SNEGSKA (reference sequence). The CDR3 has 13 residues. Trimming took off 5 bases at V and 0 bases at J, with 10 bases between the two ends. Written as DNA, the CDR3 is TGCAGTGCTCTCGACAGTCTGAACACTGAAGCTTTCTTT. It is translated as CSALDSLNTEAFF.

This clonotype was seen at least ten times. V usage is TRBV3-1 and J usage is TRBJ2-1, with 12 bases matching TRBD2. Trimming at V came to 1 base and at J to 6 bases, leaving 1 base not matched to a gene. From germline, CDR1 is LGHDT and CDR2 YNNKEL (reference sequence). CDR3 length equals 15 residues. The DNA for the CDR3 is TGTGCCAGCAGCCAAGTACTAGCGGGGGGCAATGAGCAGTTCTTC. It specifies CASSQVLAGGNEQFF.

DNA for the CDR3: TGTGCCAGCAGCCAAGGTGCTGAGCAGTTCTTC. It is translated as CASSQGAEQFF. V and J are TRBV14 and TRBJ2-1; D remains unclear. The V and J ends lost 1 base and 9 bases respectively, with 4 bases between them. CDR3 length: 11 amino acids. The germline V gene has CDR1 SGHDN and CDR2 FVKESK.

The genes are TRBV6-2 or TRBV6-3 and TRBJ2-1; 8 positions agree with TRBD2. The CDR3 is made up of 15 amino acids. Germline assignment: CDR1 MNHEY and CDR2 SVGEGT. V was clipped by 6 bases and J by 2 bases; unmatched bases: 6. The DNA for the CDR3 is TGTGCCAGCAGCCCCTATAGCGGGGCCTACAATGAGCAGTTCTTC. It specifies CASSPYSGAYNEQFF.

Notes on this clonotype: A much larger clone differs by one base, so this may be a read error. The chain carries TRBV27 and TRBJ2-6; 9 bases agree with TRBD1. Germline V CDR1 and CDR2: MNHEY, SMNVEV (reference sequence). The CDR3 length is 18 residues. The CDR3 DNA sequence: TGTGCCAGCGGTTCGAGACAGGGGGTCTTCTCTGTGGCCAACGTCCTGACTTTC. This gives the protein CASGSRQGVFSVANVLTF.

This clonotype was seen a handful of times. The chain employs TRBV19 and TRBJ1-1; the D is unclear. V was clipped by 8 bases and J by 7 bases, with 20 bases between them. In germline, CDR1 is LNHDA, CDR2 SQIVND (reference sequence). This CDR3 is 14 amino acids long. The CDR3 DNA sequence: TGTGCCAGTGCGACGAGCTCAGGACTCTATGAAGCTTTCTTT. Its protein is CASATSSGLYEAFF.

This clonotype was counted many times. The rearrangement uses TRBV20-1 and TRBJ2-1; TRBD2 agrees at 11 bases. Per germline, CDR1 DFQATT and CDR2 SNEGSKA (reference sequence). V was clipped by 3 bases and J by 10 bases; unmatched bases: 8. The CDR3 is made up of 14 amino acids. CDR3 sequence reads: CSASSLAGVREQFF. DNA for the CDR3: TGCAGTGCTAGTTCACTAGCGGGAGTCCGCGAGCAGTTCTTC.

V and J are TRBV18 and TRBJ2-7; possibly TRBD2 for D (5 bases). The germline V and J ends were trimmed by 3 bases and 6 bases, with 12 bases remaining between them. The CDR3 is 13 residues long. Germline V gene data show CDR1 as KGHSH and CDR2 as LQKENI. CDR3 in DNA: TGTGCCAGCTCACCCGGGAATTCCCGCGAGCAGTACTTC. It is translated as CASSPGNSREQYF.

CDR3 bases: TGTGCCAGCAGCCACCCCGGGCCCCTCCACTTT. Protein product: CASSHPGPLHF. The chain links TRBV28 to TRBJ1-6; D not certain. V was pared by 6 bases and J by 13 bases, with 10 bases between. This CDR3 spans 11 amino acids. Germline V gene lookup returns CDR1 MDHEN and CDR2 SYDVKM.

The chain carries TRBV29-1 and TRBJ1-3; TRBD1 is a possible D gene (5 bases). Trimming shortened V by 1 base and J by 6 bases, and 16 bases separated the two germline ends. Germline CDR1 is SQVTM and CDR2 is ANQGSEA. CDR3 length: 15 residues. CDR3 sequence: CSVEVFQGTENTIYF. The CDR3 bases are TGCAGCGTTGAAGTCTTTCAGGGTACTGAAAACACCATATATTTT.

Ten or more counts support this clonotype. The chain couples TRBV30 to TRBJ2-1; D remains ambiguous. The germline V gene encodes CDR1 GTSNPN and CDR2 SVGIG (reference sequence). Trimming cost V 3 bases and J 5 bases, with 11 bases left between them. The CDR3 is 13 amino acids. The CDR3 protein is CAWSPRQNNEQFF. The CDR3 DNA follows: TGTGCCTGGAGCCCCCGGCAGAACAATGAGCAGTTCTTC.

This clonotype was recorded many times. The chain links TRBV29-1 to TRBJ2-3; 9 nucleotides align to TRBD1. The CDR3 is made up of 14 amino acids. With V trimmed by 4 bases and J by 2 bases, 4 bases remained unmatched. CDR1 SQVTM and CDR2 ANQGSEA come from the germline V gene. CDR3 bases: TGCAGCGTTGGGGACAGGGTGGTCACAGATACGCAGTATTTT. Amino acid sequence: CSVGDRVVTDTQYF.

The chain employs TRBV20-1 and TRBJ2-5; 16 bases align to TRBD2. This CDR3 spans 15 amino acids. Losses at the gene ends were 8 bases for V and 5 bases for J; bases not matched to a gene: 8. Per the germline V gene, CDR1 is DFQATT and CDR2 is SNEGSKA (reference sequence). CDR3 in DNA: TGCAGTACTACCGGGACTAGCGGGAGGGTGGAGACCCAGTACTTC. It encodes CSTTGTSGRVETQYF.

There are many counts of this clonotype. The chain joins TRBV2 to TRBJ2-3, with 10 bases identical to TRBD1. CDR1 and CDR2 from the germline V gene are SNHLY and FYNNEI. The CDR3 runs to 15 residues. Trimming removed 4 bases from V and 5 bases from J; junction bases left unmatched: 6. Here the CDR3 DNA reads TGTGCCAGCAGTGGCCGACAGGGGGCTGGAGATACGCAGTATTTT. Encoded protein: CASSGRQGAGDTQYF.

This clonotype was observed a handful of times. V and J are TRBV6-5 and TRBJ1-3; weak D call: TRBD1 (5 bases). The CDR3 length is 16 residues. The V and J ends lost 2 bases and 0 bases respectively, with 11 bases between them. Germline V gene data show CDR1 as MNHEY and CDR2 as SVGAGI. CDR3: CASSYLDSGSGNTIYF. In nucleotides, the CDR3 is TGTGCCAGCAGTTACCTAGACAGCGGCTCTGGAAACACCATATATTTT.

This clonotype was observed a few times. A much larger clonotype is one base distant, so this may be a read error. V and J are TRBV14 and TRBJ2-3; D is unclear. Germline assignment: CDR1 SGHDN and CDR2 FVKESK. CDR3 length: 13 amino acids. V was trimmed by 2 bases and J by 1 base, leaving 4 bases between them. The CDR3 sequence is CASSQHGTDTQYF. The CDR3 DNA reads TGTGCCAGCAGCCAACACGGCACAGATACGCAGTATTTT.